This entry is about one T cell receptor (beta chain). This sample stems from a study of naive and memory T cell subsets. CDR1 and CDR2 (germline): DFQATT, SNEGSKA (reference sequence). Trimming took 0 bases from V and 3 from J; bases not matched to a gene: 11. The CDR3 runs 16 residues. Alpha and beta constant region primers primed reverse transcription for blood and skin samples. Four PCR rounds used nested alpha and beta constant region primers plus the SP2 primer. TCRdb fed the 5' RACE reads into MiXCR, producing one record per CDR3 protein. The sample yields over 25,000 distinct CDR3 sequences, approximately 22% seen once. Whole-blood samples were 2 to 3 ml of peripheral blood from healthy adult volunteers.

The TCR originated in a female donor in good health. The V call is TRBV20-1, the J call TRBJ2-7, with TRBD1 identical over 7 bases. The CDR3 DNA sequence: TGCAGTGCTAGAGATCGTAGACAGGGTTTTTTCTACGAGCAGTACTTC. Amino acids: CSARDRRQGFFYEQYF.